This T cell receptor beta chain was captured in a study of blood T cells in healthy people across ages. They isolated at least 6 million PBMCs from each sample. Turning to this clonotype: Its antigen is undetermined.

It was with a sample-barcoded 5' primer and a J-beta primer mix that a second PCR of roughly 7 to 12 cycles was run. Each sample yielded at least 2.5 million CDR3-containing paired-end reads. Each CDR3 protein is one row after TCRdb ran MiXCR on the 5' RACE reads. The data hold over 950,000 distinct CDR3 sequences, with just over 50% observed a single time. Trimming removed 0 bases at V and 1 base at J, with 25 bases between. The CDR3 is 20 residues long. Germline lookup yields CDR1 ENHRY and CDR2 SYGVKD. Study observations and caveats: Calculation of diversity from one million T cells yielded estimates considered to be underestimates. No conclusive comparison of naive versus antigen-experienced cells was possible with unsorted PBMCs.

The clonotype was recovered from a woman aged 60 to 75 in good health. Sequenced: blood. The gene calls are TRBV10-3 and TRBJ2-7, with D perhaps assigned TRBD1 or TRBD2 (6 bases each). Here the CDR3 DNA reads TGTGCCATCAGTGAGTCGGGAAGCAGCCGGGGGCTGACTCAATCCTACGAGCAGTACTTC. Its translation: CAISESGSSRGLTQSYEQYF.